This TCR beta chain was obtained from a study of blood T cell repertoires in COVID-19 (dated by TCRdb to about 2020). About the investigation overall: Samples covering the acute and convalescent phases of COVID-19 were provided by collaborators in the United States, Italy and Spain. The material from the prospective study consisted of cDNA or gDNA derived from T cells, B-cell-depleted T cells, or PBMCs. Deeply sampled blood TCRbeta repertoires from subjects exposed to, actively infected with, or recovered from COVID-19 were included in the dataset. A freely available public database, intended as a resource for researchers studying the immune response to SARS-CoV-2, is where the repertoires were released. The samples were drawn from the first 160 participants of the ongoing ImmuneRACE study and from more than 1,000 subjects provided by 6 global collaborators. Sample metadata almost always included a de-identified subject ID, COVID-19 status, age in years and sex. HLA class I and class II types, where available, came from metadata supplied by the sample provider rather than from assay-based typing.

Collaborating institutions collected whole blood in K2EDTA tubes following their own protocols. For TCRbeta analysis, collaborators shipped samples in one of three forms: frozen whole blood, isolated PBMCs, or DNA extracted from either of those sample types. TCRbeta CDR3 regions were amplified from genomic DNA by means of the immunoSEQ Assay, a bias-controlled multiplex PCR. In the paper's pipeline: The number of nucleated cells in each sample was estimated by amplification of reference gene primers within the assay. Sequence reads were collapsed and filtered to measure the absolute abundance of every unique TCRbeta CDR3 rearrangement. For each sample, productive Simpson clonality was calculated as the square root of Simpson's diversity index over productive rearrangements. Sourced from immuneACCESS, this table was stored by TCRdb with only in-frame sequences that have V and J called. A share of the clones is absent; for the studies checked, an unresolved V gene accounts for under half, and the remainder has no known explanation. V, J and clone size derive from that table, while D and trimming were established from the DNA sequence. This sample holds 100,000 to 120,000 clones; around three quarters were observed only once. The leading ten clones occupy 7.6% of the sample.

As for this clone: What antigen it recognizes has not been identified. No much larger clone exists at a distance of one base, and base qualities are not known.

Germline trimming: 7 bases from V, 5 bases from J; junction bases outside gene matches: 10. Looking up the germline V gene yields CDR1 MDHEN and CDR2 SYDVKM. Reading from cysteine to phenylalanine, the CDR3 counts 15 amino acids. Of the read, only the CDR3 DNA is kept; its 45 bases are in frame from base 1. Study-level results and caveats: How much clinical and demographic metadata was included differed by source and by participant, and the metadata was provided uncurated.

The sequence is built from TRBV28 and TRBJ1-4; 7 of the junction bases match TRBD1. What was sequenced was peripheral blood. This TCR derives from a woman aged 55-70 years with acute or convalescent COVID-19. The nucleotide sequence is TGTGCCAGCATCACAGGCGGGACAGAGAATGAAAAACTGTTTTTT. Its coded protein is CASITGGTENEKLFF.